This TCR beta chain was recovered during a study of OX40 agonist ivuxolimab in advanced cancers. Germline CDR1 SGDLS, CDR2 YYNGEE. V lost 0 bases, J lost 5 bases, and 6 bases lay in between. The length of the CDR3 is 14 residues. A remark on this clone: Its antigen is still unknown.

Sequencing used immunoSEQ multiplex PCR; TCRdb keeps in-frame clones, though not all of them. The table has about 50,000 clones, 70% to 80% seen once; the top ten hold 3% to 4%. Study results and caveats: Near-lowest levels of clonal expansion characterized partial responders at 0.1-3.0 mg/kg.

With baseline, cycle 4 day 1, and cycle 7 day 1 as timepoints, blood was sampled. The clonotype comes from an adult with an advanced solid tumor such as melanoma, head and neck, liver or kidney cancer. Sample: CD4+ or CD8+ T cells sorted from blood, taken in a trial of the OX40 agonist ivuxolimab. The chain has TRBV9 and TRBJ1-6; D ambiguous. CDR3 sequence reads: CASSVAGDNSPLHF. In DNA form, the CDR3 reads TGTGCCAGCAGCGTAGCTGGGGATAATTCACCCCTCCACTTT.